This T cell receptor beta chain came from a study of T cell responses to AZD1222 COVID-19 vaccine. Clones were sequenced by immunoSEQ multiplex PCR, and TCRdb holds only the in-frame ones, with some missing. Counted here are around 110,000 clones, roughly 87% occurring once; the ten biggest clones make up 6.5% to 9.5%. The CDR3 loop spans 15 amino acids. Sequencing was performed on peripheral blood, taken on day 0 of AZD1222 vaccination. This TCR came from an adult in good health. The chain recombines TRBV21-1 with TRBJ1-5. TRBV21-1 is classified as a pseudogene. CDR3 sequence: CASSKAGTEDQPQHF. For the CDR3, the DNA is TGTGCCAGCAGCAAAGCCGGGACGGAAGATCAGCCCCAGCATTTT.